This TCR beta chain was recorded in a study of cytomegalovirus exposure and HLA in healthy donors. Regarding the study as a whole: In a later analysis, TCR beta V- and J-gene trimming was associated with a missense DCLRE1C variant.

Germline CDR1 and CDR2: KGHSH and LQKENI. The CDR3 consists of 19 residues. The ends lost 3 bases at V and 0 bases at J; junction bases unmatched: 9. This clone was found once. Its antigen remains unknown. 13 Jbeta primers and 60 Vbeta primers were used for the PCR. Measured with immunoSEQ multiplex PCR; TCRdb has only the in-frame clones, and not every one. Found here are approximately 110,000 clones, roughly 85% of them singletons; the top ten hold approximately 3%. The origin of this receptor is a woman in her thirties or forties in good health and CMV-seronegative. Sequenced input: PBMCs. The chain recombines TRBV18 with TRBJ2-1; 12 positions match TRBD2. For the CDR3, the DNA is TGTGCCAGCTCACCTTTACTAGCGGGGGGTTCCAGCTCCTACAATGAGCAGTTCTTC. It codes for CASSPLLAGGSSSYNEQFF. Full variable domain (missing parts from reference TRBV18 and TRBJ2-1): NAGVMQNPRHLVRRRGQEARLRCSPMKGHSHVYWYRQLPEEGLKFMVYLQKENIIDESGMPKERFSAEFPKEGPSILRIQQVVRGDSAAYFCASSPLLAGGSSSYNEQFFGPGTRLTVL.